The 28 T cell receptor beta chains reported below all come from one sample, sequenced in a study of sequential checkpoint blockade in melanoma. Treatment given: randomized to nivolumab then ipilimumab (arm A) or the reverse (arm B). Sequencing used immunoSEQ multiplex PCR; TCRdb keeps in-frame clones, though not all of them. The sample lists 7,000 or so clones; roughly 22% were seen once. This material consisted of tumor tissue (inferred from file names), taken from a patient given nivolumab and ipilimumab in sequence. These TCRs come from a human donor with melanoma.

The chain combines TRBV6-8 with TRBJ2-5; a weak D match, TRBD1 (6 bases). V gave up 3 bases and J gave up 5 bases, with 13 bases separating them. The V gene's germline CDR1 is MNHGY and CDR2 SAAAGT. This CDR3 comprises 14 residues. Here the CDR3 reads CASSYGQGSETQYF. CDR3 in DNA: TGTGCCAGCAGTTATGGGCAGGGGAGCGAGACCCAGTACTTC.

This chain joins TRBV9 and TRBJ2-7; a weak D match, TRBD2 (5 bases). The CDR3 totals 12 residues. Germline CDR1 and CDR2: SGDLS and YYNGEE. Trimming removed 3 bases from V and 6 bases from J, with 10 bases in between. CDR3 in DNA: TGTGCCAGCAGCGGAGACGGGGTCGAGCAGTACTTC. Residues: CASSGDGVEQYF.

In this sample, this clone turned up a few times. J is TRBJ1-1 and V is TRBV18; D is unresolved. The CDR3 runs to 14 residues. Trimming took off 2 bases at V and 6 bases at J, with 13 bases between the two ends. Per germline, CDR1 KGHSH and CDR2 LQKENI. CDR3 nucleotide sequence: TGTGCCAGCTCACCAAGTCAGGAATCCGCTGAAGCTTTCTTT. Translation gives CASSPSQESAEAFF.

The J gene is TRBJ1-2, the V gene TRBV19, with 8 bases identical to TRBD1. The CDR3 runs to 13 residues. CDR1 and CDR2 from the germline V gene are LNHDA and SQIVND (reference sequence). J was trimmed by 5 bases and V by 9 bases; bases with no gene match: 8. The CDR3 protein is CASEIQGAYGYTF. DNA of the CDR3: TGTGCCAGCGAGATTCAGGGGGCGTATGGCTACACCTTC.

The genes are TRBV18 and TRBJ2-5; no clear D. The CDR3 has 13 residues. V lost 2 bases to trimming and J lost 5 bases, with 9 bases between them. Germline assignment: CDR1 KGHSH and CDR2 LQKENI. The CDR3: CASSPAVLETQYF. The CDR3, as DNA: TGTGCCAGCTCACCAGCAGTTTTGGAGACCCAGTACTTC.

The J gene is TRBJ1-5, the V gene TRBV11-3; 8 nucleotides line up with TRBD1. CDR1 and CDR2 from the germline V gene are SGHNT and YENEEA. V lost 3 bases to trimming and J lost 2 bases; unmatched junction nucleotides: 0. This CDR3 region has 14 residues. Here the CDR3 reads CASSLDRGNQPQHF. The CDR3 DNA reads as TGTGCCAGCAGCTTGGACAGGGGCAATCAGCCCCAGCATTTT.

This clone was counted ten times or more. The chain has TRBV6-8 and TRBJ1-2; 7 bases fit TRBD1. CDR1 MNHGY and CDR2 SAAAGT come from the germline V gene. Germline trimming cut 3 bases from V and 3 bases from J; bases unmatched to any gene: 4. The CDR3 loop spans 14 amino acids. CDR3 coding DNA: TGTGCCAGCAGTTATCCAGGGGGAGACTATGGCTACACCTTC. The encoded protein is CASSYPGGDYGYTF.

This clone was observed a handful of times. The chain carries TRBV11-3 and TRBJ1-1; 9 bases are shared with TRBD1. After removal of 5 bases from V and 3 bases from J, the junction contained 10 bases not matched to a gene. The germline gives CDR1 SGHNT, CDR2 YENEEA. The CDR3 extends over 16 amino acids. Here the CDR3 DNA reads TGTGCCAGCAGCCTCCGGGACAGGGAATTAGACACTGAAGCTTTCTTT. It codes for CASSLRDRELDTEAFF. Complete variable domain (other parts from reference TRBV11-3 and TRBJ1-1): EAGVVQSPRYKIIEKKQPVAFWCNPISGHNTLYWYLQNLGQGPELLIRYENEEAVDDSQLPKDRFSAERLKGVDSTLKIQPAELGDSAVYLCASSLRDRELDTEAFFGQGTRLTVV.

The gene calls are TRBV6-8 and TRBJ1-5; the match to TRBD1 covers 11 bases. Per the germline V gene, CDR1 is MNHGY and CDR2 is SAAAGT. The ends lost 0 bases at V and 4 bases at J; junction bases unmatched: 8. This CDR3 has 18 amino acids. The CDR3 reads CASSYSGPGQGVNQPQHF. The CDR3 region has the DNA TGTGCCAGCAGTTACTCGGGGCCGGGACAGGGGGTAAATCAGCCCCAGCATTTT.

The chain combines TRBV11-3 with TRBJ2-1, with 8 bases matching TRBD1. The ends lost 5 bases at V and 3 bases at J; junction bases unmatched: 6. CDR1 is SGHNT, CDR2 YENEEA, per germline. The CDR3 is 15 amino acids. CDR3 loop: CASSQTGDGYNEQFF. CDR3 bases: TGTGCCAGCAGCCAGACAGGGGACGGCTACAATGAGCAGTTCTTC.

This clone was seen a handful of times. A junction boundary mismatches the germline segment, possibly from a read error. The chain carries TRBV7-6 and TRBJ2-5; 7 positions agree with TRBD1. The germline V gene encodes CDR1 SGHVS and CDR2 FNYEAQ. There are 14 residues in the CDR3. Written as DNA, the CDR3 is TGTGCTAGCAGCTCCACCGGGACAGTGGAGACCCAGTACTTC. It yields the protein CASSSTGTVETQYF.

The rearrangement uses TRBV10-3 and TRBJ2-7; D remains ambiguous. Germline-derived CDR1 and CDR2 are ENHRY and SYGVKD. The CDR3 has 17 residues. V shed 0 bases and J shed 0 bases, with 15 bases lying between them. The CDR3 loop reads CAISESVVGNASYEQYF. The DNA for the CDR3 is TGTGCCATCAGTGAGTCCGTGGTAGGGAACGCCTCCTACGAGCAGTACTTC.

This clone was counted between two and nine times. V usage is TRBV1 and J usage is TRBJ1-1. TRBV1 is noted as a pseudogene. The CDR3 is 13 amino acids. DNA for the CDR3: TGCGCCAGCAGCCGCCCTACGGGAACTGAAGCTTTCTTT. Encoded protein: CASSRPTGTEAFF.

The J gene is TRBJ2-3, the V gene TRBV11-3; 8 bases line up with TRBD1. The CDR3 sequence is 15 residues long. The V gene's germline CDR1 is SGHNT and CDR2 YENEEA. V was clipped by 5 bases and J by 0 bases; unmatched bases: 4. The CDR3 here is CASSARGLSTDTQYF. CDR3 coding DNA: TGTGCCAGCAGCGCCAGGGGGCTGAGCACAGATACGCAGTATTTT.

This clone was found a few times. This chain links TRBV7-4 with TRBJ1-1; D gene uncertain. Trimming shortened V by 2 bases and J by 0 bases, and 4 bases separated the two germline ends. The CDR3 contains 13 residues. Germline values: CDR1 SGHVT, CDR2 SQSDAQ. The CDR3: CASSLQMNTEAFF. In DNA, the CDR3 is TGTGCCAGCAGCTTACAGATGAACACTGAAGCTTTCTTT.

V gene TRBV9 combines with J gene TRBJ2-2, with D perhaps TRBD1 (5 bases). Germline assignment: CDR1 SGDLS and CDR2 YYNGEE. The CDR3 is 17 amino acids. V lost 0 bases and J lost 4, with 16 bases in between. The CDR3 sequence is CASSVGLGPGATGELFF. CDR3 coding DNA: TGTGCCAGCAGCGTAGGATTGGGGCCCGGTGCCACCGGGGAGCTGTTTTTT.

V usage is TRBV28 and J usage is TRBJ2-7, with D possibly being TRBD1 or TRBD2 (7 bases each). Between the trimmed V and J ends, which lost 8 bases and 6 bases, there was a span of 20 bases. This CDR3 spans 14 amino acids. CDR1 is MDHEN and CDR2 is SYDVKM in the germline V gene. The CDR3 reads CASSSGDSLSEQYF. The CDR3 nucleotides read TGTGCCAGCTCAAGCGGGGACAGCCTCAGCGAGCAGTACTTC. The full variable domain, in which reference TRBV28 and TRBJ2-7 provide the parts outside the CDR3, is DVKVTQSSRYLVKRTGEKVFLECVQDMDHENMFWYRQDPGLGLRLIYFSYDVKMKEKGDIPEGYSVSREKKERFSLILESASTNQTSMYLCASSSGDSLSEQYFGPGTRLTVT.

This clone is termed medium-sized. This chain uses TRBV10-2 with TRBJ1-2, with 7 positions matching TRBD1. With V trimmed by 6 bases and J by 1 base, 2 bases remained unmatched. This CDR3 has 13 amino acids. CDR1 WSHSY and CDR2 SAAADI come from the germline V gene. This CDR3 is CASRQGFNYGYTF. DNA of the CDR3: TGCGCCAGCAGACAGGGGTTTAACTATGGCTACACCTTC.

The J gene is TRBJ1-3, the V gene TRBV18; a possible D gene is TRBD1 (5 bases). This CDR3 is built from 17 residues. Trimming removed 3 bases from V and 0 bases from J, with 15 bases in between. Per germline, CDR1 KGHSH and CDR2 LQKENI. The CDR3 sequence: CASSPTRDGNSGNTIYF. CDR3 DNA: TGTGCCAGCTCACCGACCCGGGACGGGAACTCTGGAAACACCATATATTTT.

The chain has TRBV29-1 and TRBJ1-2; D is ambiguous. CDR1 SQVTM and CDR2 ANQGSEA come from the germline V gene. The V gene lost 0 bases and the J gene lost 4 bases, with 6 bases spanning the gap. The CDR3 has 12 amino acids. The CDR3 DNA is TGCAGCGTTGAAGATCCTCTCTATGGCTACACCTTC. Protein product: CSVEDPLYGYTF.

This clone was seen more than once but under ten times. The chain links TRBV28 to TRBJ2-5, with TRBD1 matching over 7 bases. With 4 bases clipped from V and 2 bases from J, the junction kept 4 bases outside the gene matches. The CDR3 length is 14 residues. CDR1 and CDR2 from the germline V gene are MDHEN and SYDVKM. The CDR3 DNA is TGTGCCAGCAGTTCCCCGGGACAGCAAGAGACCCAGTACTTC. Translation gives CASSSPGQQETQYF.

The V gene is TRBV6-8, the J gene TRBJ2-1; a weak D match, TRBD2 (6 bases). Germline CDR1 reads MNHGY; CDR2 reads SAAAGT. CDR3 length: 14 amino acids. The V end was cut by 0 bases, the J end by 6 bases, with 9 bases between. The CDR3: CASSYSGGTNEQFF. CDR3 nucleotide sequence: TGTGCCAGCAGTTACTCGGGGGGAACCAATGAGCAGTTCTTC.

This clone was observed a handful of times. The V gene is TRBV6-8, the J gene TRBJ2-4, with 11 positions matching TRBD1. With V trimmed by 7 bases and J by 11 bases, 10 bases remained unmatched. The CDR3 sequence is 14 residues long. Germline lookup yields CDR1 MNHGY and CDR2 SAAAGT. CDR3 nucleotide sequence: TGTGCCAGCAATATAAGGGGGACAGGGGGGTTTCAGTACTTC. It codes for CASNIRGTGGFQYF.

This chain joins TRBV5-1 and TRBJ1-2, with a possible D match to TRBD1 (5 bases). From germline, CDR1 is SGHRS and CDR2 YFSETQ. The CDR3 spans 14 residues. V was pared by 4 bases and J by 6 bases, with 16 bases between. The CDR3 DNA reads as TGCGCCAGCAGCCCCTCGGGTGGGGGGGATGGCTACACCTTC. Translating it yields CASSPSGGGDGYTF.

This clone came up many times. CDR3 sequence: CASTPQSAQPQHF. CDR3 DNA: TGTGCCAGCACCCCTCAGAGCGCACAGCCCCAGCATTTT. This chain uses TRBV6-8 with TRBJ1-5; D is unclear. Trimming stripped 7 bases from V and 7 bases from J, with 14 bases between. The CDR3 extends over 13 amino acids. Looked up from germline, CDR1 is MNHGY and CDR2 is SAAAGT.

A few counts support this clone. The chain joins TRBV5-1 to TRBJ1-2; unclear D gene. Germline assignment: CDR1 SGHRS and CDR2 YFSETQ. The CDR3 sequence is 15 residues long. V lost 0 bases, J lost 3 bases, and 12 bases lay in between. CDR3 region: CASSLDSQAHYGYTF. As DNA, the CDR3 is TGCGCCAGCAGCTTGGACTCCCAAGCACACTATGGCTACACCTTC.

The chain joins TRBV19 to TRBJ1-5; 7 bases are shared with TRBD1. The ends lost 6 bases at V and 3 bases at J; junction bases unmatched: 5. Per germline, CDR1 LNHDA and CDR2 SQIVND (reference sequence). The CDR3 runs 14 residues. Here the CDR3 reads CASRRDRLNQPQHF. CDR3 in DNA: TGTGCCAGTAGACGGGACAGACTCAATCAGCCCCAGCATTTT. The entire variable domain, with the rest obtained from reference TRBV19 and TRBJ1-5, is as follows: DGGITQSPKYLFRKEGQNVTLSCEQNLNHDAMYWYRQDPGQGLRLIYYSQIVNDFQKGDIAEGYSVSREKKESFPLTVTSAQKNPTAFYLCASRRDRLNQPQHFGDGTRLSIL.

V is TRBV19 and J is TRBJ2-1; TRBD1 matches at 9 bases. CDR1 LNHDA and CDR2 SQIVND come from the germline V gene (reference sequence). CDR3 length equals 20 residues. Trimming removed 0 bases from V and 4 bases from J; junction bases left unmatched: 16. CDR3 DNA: TGTGCCAGTAGTATAGAGAGGCCCCCGGACAGGGGACCGGATTACAATGAGCAGTTCTTC. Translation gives CASSIERPPDRGPDYNEQFF.